The subject of this entry is one T cell receptor beta chain. This specimen comes from a study of cytomegalovirus exposure and HLA in healthy donors. The CDR3 is 16 amino acids. Germline CDR1 is SEHNR and CDR2 is FQNEAQ (reference sequence). V lost 5 bases, J lost 4 bases, and 8 bases stayed unmatched. The assay was immunoSEQ multiplex PCR, and TCRdb's table has in-frame clones only and misses some. The sample contains about 200,000 clones, about 86% of which appear only once. The V call is TRBV7-9, the J call TRBJ2-5; 12 bases are shared with TRBD2. Sequenced material: PBMCs. This sequence originates from a woman aged 18-35 years in good health and CMV-seronegative. The CDR3 DNA reads as TGTGCCAGCAGCCCTCTAGCGGGAGGGCCGAGAGAGACCCAGTACTTC. The encoded protein is CASSPLAGGPRETQYF.